This T cell receptor beta chain appears in the sequencing data of a study of blood T cell repertoires in COVID-19. The CDR3 totals 15 residues. Per germline, CDR1 MGHDK and CDR2 SYGVNS. V dropped 3 bases and J dropped 8; count of bases not matched to a gene: 7. Generated by immunoSEQ multiplex PCR, the TCRdb table keeps only in-frame clones and is missing some. In the table there are fewer than 200,000 clones, 88% of which are singletons. The J gene is TRBJ2-1, the V gene TRBV25-1; the match to TRBD1 covers 10 bases. Sequenced: peripheral blood. This TCR was recovered from a man aged 50 or older who had recovered from COVID-19. DNA for the CDR3: TGTGCCAGCAGTGAGCCGGGACAGGGGATCCATGAGCAGTTCTTC. It codes for CASSEPGQGIHEQFF.